The following is a T cell receptor beta chain sequence with its context. Its antigen is not identified. The sample originates from a study of T cell repertoires in cytomegalovirus infection. Study background: Used in the study were CMV epitopes, some recently identified and HLA-C-restricted, others well-studied and HLA-B-restricted. Public signatures in TCR beta pointed to CMV infection and matching HLA type. General observations from the study: Adding up the frequency of public TCR beta families identified people who carried CMV plus the relevant HLA. In two of eight donors, the top clonotype was HLA-C-restricted CMV-specific.

Via MiXCR, TCRdb re-called the reads, giving one row per CDR3 protein. The data show around 360,000 distinct CDR3 sequences, about a third seen once. Germline CDR1 reads MNHEY; CDR2 reads SVGEGT. Between the trimmed V and J ends, which lost 0 bases and 5 bases, there was a span of 16 bases. CDR3 length: 16 amino acids. The sample was cultured PBMCs, taken from culture after CMV antigen stimulation. The rearrangement links TRBV6-2 or TRBV6-3 to TRBJ1-2, with D perhaps TRBD1 (5 bases). The sequence was obtained from a human donor in good health (CMV status not recorded). Some clones in this sample may be carry-over from other donors' samples. As DNA, the CDR3 is TGTGCCAGCAGTTACTCGAAGTATTGGACAATTTATGGCTACACCTTC. Translation: CASSYSKYWTIYGYTF.